The entry below describes one TCR beta chain. Participants were aged about 18 to 89 years from about two dozen US areas. This table comes from immunoSEQ multiplex PCR, and its TCRdb copy is limited to in-frame clones, with some not included. This sample has roughly 290,000 clones, with 80% to 90% found just once. These data come from a study of blood T cell repertoires in COVID-19. V was clipped by 6 bases and J by 6 bases; unmatched bases: 5. Germline V gene sequence: CDR1 LNHDA, CDR2 SQIVND (reference sequence). The length of the CDR3 is 13 residues. Sequenced material: PBMCs or T cells enriched from blood (not recorded which). The rearrangement uses TRBV19 and TRBJ2-1, with 7 bases matching TRBD2. The source of this sequence is a woman in her twenties or thirties who had recovered from COVID-19. The CDR3, as DNA: TGTGCCAGTAGAAGCCCGGGGGGCAATGAGCAGTTCTTC. This sequence encodes CASRSPGGNEQFF.